This entry describes one T cell receptor (beta chain). No antigen is known for it. These data originate in a study of T cells in Graves' hyperthyroidism and ophthalmopathy. Study conclusions and caveats: From stable hyperthyroidism, ophthalmopathy was set apart by a 13 V-J model. Ophthalmopathy was predicted by the model a median of about 6.7 months ahead of onset.

Amplification of TCR beta CDR3 regions was performed using RNA transcripts as template. The TCR CDR3 first-round RT-PCR relied on the HTBI primer set. TCRdb reprocessed the multiplex PCR reads with MiXCR, giving one entry per CDR3 protein. The sample lists 650,000 to 750,000 distinct CDR3 sequences; 11% to 15% were seen once. The CDR3 loop spans 15 amino acids. The junction had 6 bases not matched to a gene; V was cut back by 4 bases and J by 4 bases. Germline V CDR1 and CDR2: KGHSH, LQKENI. Newly diagnosed hyperthyroidism patients aged 18 to 65 years had disease lasting under 2 months. This receptor was identified in a woman aged 18-30 years with Graves' hyperthyroidism. The chain couples TRBV18 to TRBJ2-1, with TRBD1 matching over 8 bases. The specimen was blood. For the CDR3, the DNA is TGTGCCAGCTCACATCCAGGGGGCGGGTACAATGAGCAGTTCTTC. Translated, it gives CASSHPGGGYNEQFF. The entire variable domain, with the rest obtained from reference TRBV18 and TRBJ2-1, is as follows: NAGVMQNPRHLVRRRGQEARLRCSPMKGHSHVYWYRQLPEEGLKFMVYLQKENIIDESGMPKERFSAEFPKEGPSILRIQQVVRGDSAAYFCASSHPGGGYNEQFFGPGTRLTVL.